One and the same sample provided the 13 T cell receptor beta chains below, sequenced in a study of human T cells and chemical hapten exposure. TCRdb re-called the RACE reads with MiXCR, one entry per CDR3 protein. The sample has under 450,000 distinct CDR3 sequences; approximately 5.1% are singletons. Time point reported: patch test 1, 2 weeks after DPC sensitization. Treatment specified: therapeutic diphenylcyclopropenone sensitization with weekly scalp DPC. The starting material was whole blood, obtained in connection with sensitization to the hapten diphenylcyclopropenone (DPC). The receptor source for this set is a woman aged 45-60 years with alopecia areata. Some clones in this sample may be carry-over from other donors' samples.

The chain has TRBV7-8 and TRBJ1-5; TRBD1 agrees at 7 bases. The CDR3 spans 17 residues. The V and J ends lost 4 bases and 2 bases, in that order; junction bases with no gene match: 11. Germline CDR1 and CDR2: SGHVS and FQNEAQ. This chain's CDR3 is CASSSTISTGGNQPQHF. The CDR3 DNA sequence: TGTGCCAGCAGCTCCACCATCTCTACAGGGGGCAATCAGCCCCAGCATTTT. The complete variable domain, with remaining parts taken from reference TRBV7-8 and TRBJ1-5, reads GAGVSQSPRYKVAKRGQDVALRCDPISGHVSLFWYQQALGQGPEFLTYFQNEAQLDKSGLPSDRFFAERPEGSVSTLKIQRTQQEDSAVYLCASSSTISTGGNQPQHFGDGTRLSIL.

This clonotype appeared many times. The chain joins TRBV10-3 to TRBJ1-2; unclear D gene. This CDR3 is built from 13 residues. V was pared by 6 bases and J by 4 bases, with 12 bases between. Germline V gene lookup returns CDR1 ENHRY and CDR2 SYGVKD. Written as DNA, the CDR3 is TGTGCCATCAGGGAGACAATCCCCTATGGCTACACCTTC. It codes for CAIRETIPYGYTF.

CDR3 residues: CSARVGTTGTDTQYF. DNA of the CDR3: TGCAGTGCTAGAGTAGGGACTACGGGGACAGATACGCAGTATTTT. The chain has TRBV20-1 and TRBJ2-3, with 7 nucleotides matching TRBD2. Germline CDR1 DFQATT, CDR2 SNEGSKA (reference sequence). CDR3 length: 15 residues. After removal of 1 base from V and 3 bases from J, the junction contained 7 bases not matched to a gene.

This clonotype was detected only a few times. The CDR3 is CAWSVIGQLGNIQYF. CDR3 nucleotides: TGTGCCTGGAGTGTAATAGGCCAGTTGGGTAACATTCAGTACTTC. The chain employs TRBV30 and TRBJ2-4; no definite D call. V was pared by 0 bases and J by 7 bases, with 16 bases between. CDR1 is GTSNPN and CDR2 is SVGIG in the germline V gene (reference sequence). The CDR3 sequence is 15 residues long. Drawing the rest from reference TRBV30 and TRBJ2-4, the complete variable domain is SQTIHQWPATLVQPVGSPLSLECTVEGTSNPNLYWYRQAAGRGLQLLFYSVGIGQISSEVPQNLSASRPQDRQFILSSKKLLLSDSGFYLCAWSVIGQLGNIQYFGAGTRLSVL.

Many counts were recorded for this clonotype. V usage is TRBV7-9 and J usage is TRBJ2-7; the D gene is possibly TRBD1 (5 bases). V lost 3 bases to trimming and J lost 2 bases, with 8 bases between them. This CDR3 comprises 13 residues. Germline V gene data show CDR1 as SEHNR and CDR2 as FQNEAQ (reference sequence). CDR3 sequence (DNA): TGTGCCAGCAGCTTTACAGGTGCCTACGAGCAGTACTTC. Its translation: CASSFTGAYEQYF.

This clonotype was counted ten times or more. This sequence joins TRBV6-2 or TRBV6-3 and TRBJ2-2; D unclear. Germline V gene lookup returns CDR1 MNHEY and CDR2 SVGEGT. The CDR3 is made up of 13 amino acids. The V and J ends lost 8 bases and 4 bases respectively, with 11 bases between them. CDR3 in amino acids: CASQLRRTGELFF. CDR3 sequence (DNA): TGTGCCAGCCAGCTACGTCGCACCGGGGAGCTGTTTTTT.

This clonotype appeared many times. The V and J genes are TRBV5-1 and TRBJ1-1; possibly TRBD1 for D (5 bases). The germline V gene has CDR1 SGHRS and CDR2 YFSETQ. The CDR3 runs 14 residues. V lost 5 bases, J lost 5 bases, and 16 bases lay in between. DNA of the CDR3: TGCGCCAGCAGGGAAGGGGACGGTGGGACTGAAGCTTTCTTT. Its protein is CASREGDGGTEAFF.

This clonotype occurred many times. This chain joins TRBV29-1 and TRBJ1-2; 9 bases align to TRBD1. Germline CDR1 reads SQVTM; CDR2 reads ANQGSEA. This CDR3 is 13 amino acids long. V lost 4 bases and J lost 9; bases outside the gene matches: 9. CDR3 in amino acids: CSVGPTGGIRYTF. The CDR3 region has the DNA TGCAGCGTTGGGCCGACAGGGGGAATTCGCTACACCTTC. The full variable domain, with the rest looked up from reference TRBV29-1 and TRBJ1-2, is SAVISQKPSRDICQRGTSLTIQCQVDSQVTMMFWYRQQPGQSLTLIATANQGSEATYESGFVIDKFPISRPNLTFSTLTVSNMSPEDSSIYLCSVGPTGGIRYTFGSGTRLTVV.

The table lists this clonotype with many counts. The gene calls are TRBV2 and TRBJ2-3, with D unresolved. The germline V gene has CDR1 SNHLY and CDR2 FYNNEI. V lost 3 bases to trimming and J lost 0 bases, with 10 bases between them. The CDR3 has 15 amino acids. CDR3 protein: CASSEMGTSTDTQYF. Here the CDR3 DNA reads TGTGCCAGCAGTGAGATGGGCACCAGCACAGATACGCAGTATTTT.

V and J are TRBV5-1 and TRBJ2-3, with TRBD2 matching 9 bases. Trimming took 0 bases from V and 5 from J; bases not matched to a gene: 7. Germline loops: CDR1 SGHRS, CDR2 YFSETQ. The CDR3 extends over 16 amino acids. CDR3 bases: TGCGCCAGCAGCTTGGTGTCTAGCGGGACTGGAGATACGCAGTATTTT. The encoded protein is CASSLVSSGTGDTQYF.

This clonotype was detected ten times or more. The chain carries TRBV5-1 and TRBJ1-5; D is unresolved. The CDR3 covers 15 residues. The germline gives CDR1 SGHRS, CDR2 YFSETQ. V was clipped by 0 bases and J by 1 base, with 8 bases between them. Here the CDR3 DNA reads TGCGCCAGCAGCTTGGATACAGCCAGCAATCAGCCCCAGCATTTT. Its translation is CASSLDTASNQPQHF.

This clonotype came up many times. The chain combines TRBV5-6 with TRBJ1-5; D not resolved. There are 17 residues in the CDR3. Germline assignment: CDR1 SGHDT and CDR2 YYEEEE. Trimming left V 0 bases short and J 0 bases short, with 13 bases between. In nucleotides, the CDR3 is TGTGCCAGCAGCTTGGGGGGAGCTATGAATAGCAATCAGCCCCAGCATTTT. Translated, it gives CASSLGGAMNSNQPQHF.

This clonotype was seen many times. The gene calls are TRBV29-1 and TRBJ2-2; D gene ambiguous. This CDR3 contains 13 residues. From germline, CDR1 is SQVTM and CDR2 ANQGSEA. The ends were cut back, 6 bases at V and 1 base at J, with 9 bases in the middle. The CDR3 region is CSVPDGNTGELFF. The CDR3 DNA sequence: TGCAGCGTCCCGGACGGGAACACCGGGGAGCTGTTTTTT.